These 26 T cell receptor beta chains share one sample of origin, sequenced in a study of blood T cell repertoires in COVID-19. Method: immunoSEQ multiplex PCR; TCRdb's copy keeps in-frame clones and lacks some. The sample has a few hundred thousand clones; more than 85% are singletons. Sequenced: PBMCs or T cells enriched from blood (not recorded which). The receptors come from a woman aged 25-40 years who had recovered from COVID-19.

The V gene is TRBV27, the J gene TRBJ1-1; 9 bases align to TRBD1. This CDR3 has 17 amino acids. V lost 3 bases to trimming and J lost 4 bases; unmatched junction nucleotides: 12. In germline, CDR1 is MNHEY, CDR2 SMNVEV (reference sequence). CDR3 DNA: TGTGCCAGCAGTTTCATGGTAGGCGGACAGGGGTTCACTGAAGCTTTCTTT. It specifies CASSFMVGGQGFTEAFF.

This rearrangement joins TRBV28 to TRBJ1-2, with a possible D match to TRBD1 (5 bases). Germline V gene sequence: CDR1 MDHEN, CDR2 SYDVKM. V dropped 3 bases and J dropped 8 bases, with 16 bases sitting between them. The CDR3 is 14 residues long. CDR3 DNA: TGTGCCAGCAGTTTGGCGCCGGGGGTGGAGGGCTACACCTTC. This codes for CASSLAPGVEGYTF.

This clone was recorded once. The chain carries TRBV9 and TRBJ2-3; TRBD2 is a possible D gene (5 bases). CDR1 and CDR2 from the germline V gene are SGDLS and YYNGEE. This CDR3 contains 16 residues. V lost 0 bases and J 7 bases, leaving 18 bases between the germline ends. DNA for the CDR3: TGTGCCAGCAGCGTAGATCCTAGCTCTAATACGAATACGCAGTATTTT. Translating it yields CASSVDPSSNTNTQYF. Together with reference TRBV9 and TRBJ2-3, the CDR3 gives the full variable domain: DSGVTQTPKHLITATGQRVTLRCSPRSGDLSVYWYQQSLDQGLQFLIQYYNGEERAKGNILERFSAQQFPDLHSELNLSSLELGDSALYFCASSVDPSSNTNTQYFGPGTRLTVL.

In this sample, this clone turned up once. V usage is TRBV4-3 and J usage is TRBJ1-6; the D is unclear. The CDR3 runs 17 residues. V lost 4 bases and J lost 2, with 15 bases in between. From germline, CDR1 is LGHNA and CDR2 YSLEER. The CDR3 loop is CASSRPPAPAYNSPLHF. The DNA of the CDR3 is TGCGCCAGCAGCCGCCCCCCCGCCCCAGCCTATAATTCACCCCTCCACTTT.

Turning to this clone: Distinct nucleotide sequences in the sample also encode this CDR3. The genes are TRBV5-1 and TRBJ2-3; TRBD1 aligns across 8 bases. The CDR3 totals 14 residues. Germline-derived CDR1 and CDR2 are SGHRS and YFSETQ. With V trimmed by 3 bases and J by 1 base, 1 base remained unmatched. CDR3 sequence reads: CASSSGQGTDTQYF. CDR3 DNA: TGCGCCAGCAGCTCGGGACAGGGCACAGATACGCAGTATTTT.

CDR3 region: CASSPNRGGLAGELFF. DNA of the CDR3: TGTGCCAGCAGCCCCAATCGGGGGGGGCTAGCCGGGGAGCTGTTTTTT. The J gene is TRBJ2-2, the V gene TRBV7-3, with 8 nucleotides matching TRBD2. The CDR3 runs to 16 residues. From germline, CDR1 is SGHTA and CDR2 FQGTGA. V trimming: 5 bases; J trimming: 6 bases; junction bases outside the gene matches: 11. Full variable domain (remainder filled in from reference TRBV7-3 and TRBJ2-2): GAGVSQTPSNKVTEKGKYVELRCDPISGHTALYWYRQSLGQGPEFLIYFQGTGAADDSGLPNDRFFAVRPEGSVSTLKIQRTERGDSAVYLCASSPNRGGLAGELFFGEGSRLTVL.

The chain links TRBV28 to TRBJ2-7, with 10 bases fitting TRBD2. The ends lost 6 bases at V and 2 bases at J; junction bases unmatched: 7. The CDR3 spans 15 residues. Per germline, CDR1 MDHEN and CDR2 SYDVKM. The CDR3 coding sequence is TGTGCCAGCAGGTCCGGGACTAGCGTAACCTACGAGCAGTACTTC. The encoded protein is CASRSGTSVTYEQYF.

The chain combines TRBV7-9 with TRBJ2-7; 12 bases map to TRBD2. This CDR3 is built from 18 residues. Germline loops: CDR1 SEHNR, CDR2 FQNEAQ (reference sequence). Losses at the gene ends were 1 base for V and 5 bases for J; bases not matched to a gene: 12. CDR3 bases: TGTGCCAGCAGCTTAGGAGCTAGCGGGGGGGCCGATATCCACGAGCAGTACTTC. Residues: CASSLGASGGADIHEQYF.

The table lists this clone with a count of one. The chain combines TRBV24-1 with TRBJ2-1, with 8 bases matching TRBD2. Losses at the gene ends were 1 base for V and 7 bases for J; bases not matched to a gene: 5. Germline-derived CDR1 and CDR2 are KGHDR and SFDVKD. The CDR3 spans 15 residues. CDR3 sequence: CATSDFVAGKNEQFF. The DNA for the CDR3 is TGTGCCACCAGTGATTTTGTAGCGGGGAAAAATGAGCAGTTCTTC.

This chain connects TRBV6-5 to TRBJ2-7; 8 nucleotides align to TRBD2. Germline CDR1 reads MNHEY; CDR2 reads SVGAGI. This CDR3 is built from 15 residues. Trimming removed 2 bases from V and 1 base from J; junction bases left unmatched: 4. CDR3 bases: TGTGCCAGCAGTTACGACGGGGGGGATTCCTACGAGCAGTACTTC. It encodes CASSYDGGDSYEQYF.

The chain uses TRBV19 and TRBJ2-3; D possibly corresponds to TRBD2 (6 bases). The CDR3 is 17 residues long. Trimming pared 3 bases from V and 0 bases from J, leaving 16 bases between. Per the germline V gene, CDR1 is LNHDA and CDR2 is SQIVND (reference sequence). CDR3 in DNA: TGTGCCAGTAGTATCTACGGGAGATCCTCGAGCACAGATACGCAGTATTTT. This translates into CASSIYGRSSSTDTQYF.

The chain's CDR3 is CASSQNVWSPYLSYNEQFF. As DNA, the CDR3 is TGTGCCAGCAGCCAGAACGTTTGGTCTCCGTATCTCTCCTACAATGAGCAGTTCTTC. The rearrangement links TRBV5-6 to TRBJ2-1; no reliable D call. This CDR3 region has 19 residues. The V end lost 4 bases, the J end lost 0 bases, and 23 bases lay between the germline ends. Germline CDR1 and CDR2: SGHDT and YYEEEE.

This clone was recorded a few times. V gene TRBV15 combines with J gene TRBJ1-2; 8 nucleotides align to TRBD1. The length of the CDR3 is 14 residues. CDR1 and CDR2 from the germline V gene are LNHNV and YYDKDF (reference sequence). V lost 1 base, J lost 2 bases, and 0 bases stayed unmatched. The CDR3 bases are TGTGCCACCAGCAGAGGACAGGGGAACTATGGCTACACCTTC. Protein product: CATSRGQGNYGYTF.

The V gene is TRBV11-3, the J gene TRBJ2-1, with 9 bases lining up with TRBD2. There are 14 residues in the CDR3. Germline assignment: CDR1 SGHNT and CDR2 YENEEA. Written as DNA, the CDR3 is TGTGCTTCCCACGTGGCGGGGGGGCCTAAGGAGCAGTTCTTC. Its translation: CASHVAGGPKEQFF.

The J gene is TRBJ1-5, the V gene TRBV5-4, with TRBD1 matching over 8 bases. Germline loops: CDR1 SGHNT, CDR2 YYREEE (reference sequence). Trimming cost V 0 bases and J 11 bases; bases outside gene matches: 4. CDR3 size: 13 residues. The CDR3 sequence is CASSLDGQGSQHF. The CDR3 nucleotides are TGTGCCAGCAGCTTGGACGGACAGGGATCCCAGCATTTT.

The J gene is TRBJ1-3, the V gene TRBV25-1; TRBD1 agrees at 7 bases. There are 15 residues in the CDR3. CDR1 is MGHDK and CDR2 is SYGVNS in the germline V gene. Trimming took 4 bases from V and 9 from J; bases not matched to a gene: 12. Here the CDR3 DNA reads TGTGCCAGCAGTGGACCGATTACAGGGGCCGGCACCATATATTTT. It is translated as CASSGPITGAGTIYF.

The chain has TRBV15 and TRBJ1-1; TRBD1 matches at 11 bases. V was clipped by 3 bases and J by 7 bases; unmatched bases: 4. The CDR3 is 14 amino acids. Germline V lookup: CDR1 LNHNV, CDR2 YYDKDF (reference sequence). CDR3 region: CATSSMGQGVEAFF. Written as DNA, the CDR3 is TGTGCCACCAGCAGCATGGGACAGGGGGTTGAAGCTTTCTTT.

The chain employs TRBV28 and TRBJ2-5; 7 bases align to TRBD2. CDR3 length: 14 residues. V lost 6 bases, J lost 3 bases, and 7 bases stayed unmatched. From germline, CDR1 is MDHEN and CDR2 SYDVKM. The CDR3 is CASRRGTSKETQYF. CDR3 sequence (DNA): TGTGCCAGCAGGCGGGGGACTTCTAAAGAGACCCAGTACTTC.

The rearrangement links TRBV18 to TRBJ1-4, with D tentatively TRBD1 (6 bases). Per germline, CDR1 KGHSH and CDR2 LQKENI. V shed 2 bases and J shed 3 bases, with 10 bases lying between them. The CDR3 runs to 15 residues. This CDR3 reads CASSPGEGANEKLFF. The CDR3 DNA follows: TGTGCCAGCTCACCAGGCGAGGGGGCTAATGAAAAACTGTTTTTT.

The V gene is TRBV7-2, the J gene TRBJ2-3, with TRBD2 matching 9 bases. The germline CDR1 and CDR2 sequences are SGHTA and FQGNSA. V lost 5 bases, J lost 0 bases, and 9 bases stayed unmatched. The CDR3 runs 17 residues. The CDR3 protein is CASSQNLAGTSTDTQYF. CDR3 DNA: TGTGCCAGCAGCCAGAACCTAGCGGGGACTAGCACAGATACGCAGTATTTT.

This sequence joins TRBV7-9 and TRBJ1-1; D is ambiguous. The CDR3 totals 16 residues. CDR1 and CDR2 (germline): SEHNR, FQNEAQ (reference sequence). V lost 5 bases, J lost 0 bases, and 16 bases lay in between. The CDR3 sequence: CASSPLWADMNTEAFF. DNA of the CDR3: TGTGCCAGCAGCCCCCTATGGGCAGATATGAACACTGAAGCTTTCTTT.

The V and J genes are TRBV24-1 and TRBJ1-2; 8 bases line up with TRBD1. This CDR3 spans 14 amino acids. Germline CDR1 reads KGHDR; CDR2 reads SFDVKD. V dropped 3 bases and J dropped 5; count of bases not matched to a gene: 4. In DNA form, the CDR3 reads TGTGCCACCAGTGATGGGGGACAGGAATATGGCTACACCTTC. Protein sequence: CATSDGGQEYGYTF.

CDR3 sequence (DNA): TGTGCCAGCAGCGTAGGGGGGACAGTTAGCGAGCAGTACTTC. This gives the protein CASSVGGTVSEQYF. The chain is built from TRBV9 and TRBJ2-7, with 7 bases that match TRBD1. V lost 0 bases to trimming and J lost 6 bases; unmatched junction nucleotides: 6. The CDR3 length is 14 residues. Germline values: CDR1 SGDLS, CDR2 YYNGEE. Variable domain in full (rest from reference TRBV9 and TRBJ2-7): DSGVTQTPKHLITATGQRVTLRCSPRSGDLSVYWYQQSLDQGLQFLIQYYNGEERAKGNILERFSAQQFPDLHSELNLSSLELGDSALYFCASSVGGTVSEQYFGPGTRLTVT.

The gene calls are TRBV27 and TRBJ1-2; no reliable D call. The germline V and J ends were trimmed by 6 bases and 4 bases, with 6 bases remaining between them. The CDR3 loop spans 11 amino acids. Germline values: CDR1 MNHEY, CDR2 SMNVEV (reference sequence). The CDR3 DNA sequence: TGTGCCAGCAGCTCCGGCTATGGCTACACCTTC. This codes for CASSSGYGYTF.

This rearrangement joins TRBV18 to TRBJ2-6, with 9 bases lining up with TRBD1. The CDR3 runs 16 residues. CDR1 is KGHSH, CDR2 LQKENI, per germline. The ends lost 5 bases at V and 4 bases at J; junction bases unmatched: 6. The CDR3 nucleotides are TGTGCCAGCTCATCTGGGACAGGGCAAGGGGCCAACGTCCTGACTTTC. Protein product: CASSSGTGQGANVLTF.

CDR3 amino acids: CASSLGLWANYNEQFF. The CDR3 coding sequence is TGTGCCAGCAGCTTAGGGCTGTGGGCAAACTACAATGAGCAGTTCTTC. The chain is built from TRBV11-3 and TRBJ2-1; D is undetermined. The CDR3 sequence is 16 residues long. V was pared by 1 base and J by 3 bases, with 13 bases between. The V gene's germline CDR1 is SGHNT and CDR2 YENEEA. Looking up the rest from reference TRBV11-3 and TRBJ2-1 gives the full variable domain: EAGVVQSPRYKIIEKKQPVAFWCNPISGHNTLYWYLQNLGQGPELLIRYENEEAVDDSQLPKDRFSAERLKGVDSTLKIQPAELGDSAVYLCASSLGLWANYNEQFFGPGTRLTVL.